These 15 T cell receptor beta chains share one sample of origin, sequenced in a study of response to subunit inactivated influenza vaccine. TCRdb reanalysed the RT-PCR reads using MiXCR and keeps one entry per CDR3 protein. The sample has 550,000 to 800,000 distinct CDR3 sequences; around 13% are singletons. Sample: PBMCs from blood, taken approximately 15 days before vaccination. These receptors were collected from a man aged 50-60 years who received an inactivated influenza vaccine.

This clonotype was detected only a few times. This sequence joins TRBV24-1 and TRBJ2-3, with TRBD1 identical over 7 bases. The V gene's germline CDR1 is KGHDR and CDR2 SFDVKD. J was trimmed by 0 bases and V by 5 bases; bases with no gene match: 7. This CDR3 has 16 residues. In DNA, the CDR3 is TGTGCCACCAGTGGTCGGCTGGACAGGAGCACAGATACGCAGTATTTT. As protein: CATSGRLDRSTDTQYF.

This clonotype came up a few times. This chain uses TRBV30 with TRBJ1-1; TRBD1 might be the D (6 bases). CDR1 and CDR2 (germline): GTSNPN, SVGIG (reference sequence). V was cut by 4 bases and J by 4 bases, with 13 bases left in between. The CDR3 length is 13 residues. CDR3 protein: CAWNSQGPTEAFF. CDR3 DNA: TGTGCCTGGAACTCTCAGGGGCCCACTGAAGCTTTCTTT.

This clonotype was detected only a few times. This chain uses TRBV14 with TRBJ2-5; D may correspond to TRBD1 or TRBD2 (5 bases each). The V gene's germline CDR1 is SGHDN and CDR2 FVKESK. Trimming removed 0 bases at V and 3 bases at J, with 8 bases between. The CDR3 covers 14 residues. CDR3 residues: CASSQDLGEETQYF. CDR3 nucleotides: TGTGCCAGCAGCCAAGATCTGGGGGAAGAGACCCAGTACTTC. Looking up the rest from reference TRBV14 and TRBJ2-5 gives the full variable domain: EAGVTQFPSHSVIEKGQTVTLRCDPISGHDNLYWYRRVMGKEIKFLLHFVKESKQDESGMPNNRFLAERTGGTYSTLKVQPAELEDSGVYFCASSQDLGEETQYFGPGTRLLVL.

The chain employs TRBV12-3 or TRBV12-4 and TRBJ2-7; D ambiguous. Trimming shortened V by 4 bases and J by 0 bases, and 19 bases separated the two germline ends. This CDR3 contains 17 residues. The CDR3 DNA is TGTGCCAGCAGTTCCAATCCCATTTTAACCCTCTCCTACGAGCAGTACTTC. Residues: CASSSNPILTLSYEQYF.

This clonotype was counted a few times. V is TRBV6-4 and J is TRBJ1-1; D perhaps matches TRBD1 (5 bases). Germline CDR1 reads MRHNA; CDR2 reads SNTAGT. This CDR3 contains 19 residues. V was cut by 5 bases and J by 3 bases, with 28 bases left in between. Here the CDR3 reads CASSPAVPAVGDRYTEAFF. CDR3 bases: TGTGCCAGCAGTCCCGCAGTCCCAGCAGTCGGGGACCGATACACTGAAGCTTTCTTT.

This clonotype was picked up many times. CDR3 coding DNA: TGTGCCAGCCGGGGACTAGCGGGAGGTCCTACCTACGAGCAGTACTTC. This gives the protein CASRGLAGGPTYEQYF. The chain links TRBV2 to TRBJ2-7, with TRBD2 matching over 15 bases. V was clipped by 8 bases and J by 2 bases; unmatched bases: 7. Germline lookup yields CDR1 SNHLY and CDR2 FYNNEI. The CDR3 has 16 amino acids. The full variable domain, in which reference TRBV2 and TRBJ2-7 provide the parts outside the CDR3, is EPEVTQTPSHQVTQMGQEVILRCVPISNHLYFYWYRQILGQKVEFLVSFYNNEISEKSEIFDDQFSVERPDGSNFTLKIRSTKLEDSAMYFCASRGLAGGPTYEQYFGPGTRLTVT.

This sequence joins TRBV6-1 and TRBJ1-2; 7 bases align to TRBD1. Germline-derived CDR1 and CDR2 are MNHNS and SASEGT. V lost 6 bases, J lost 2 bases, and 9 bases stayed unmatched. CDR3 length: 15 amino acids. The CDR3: CASSPTGHHNYGYTF. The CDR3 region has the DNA TGTGCCAGCAGCCCGACAGGGCACCACAACTATGGCTACACCTTC.

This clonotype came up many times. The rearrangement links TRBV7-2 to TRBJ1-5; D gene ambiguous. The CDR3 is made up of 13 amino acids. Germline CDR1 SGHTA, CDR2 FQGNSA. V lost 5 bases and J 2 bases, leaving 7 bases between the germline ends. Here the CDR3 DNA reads TGTGCCAGCAGCACCCGGGGCAATCAGCCCCAGCATTTT. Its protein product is CASSTRGNQPQHF.

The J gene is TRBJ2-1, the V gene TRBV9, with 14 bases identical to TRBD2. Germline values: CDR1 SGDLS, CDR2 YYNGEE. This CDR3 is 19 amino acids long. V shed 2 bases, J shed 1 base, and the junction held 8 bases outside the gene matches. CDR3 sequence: CASSVTGTSGSGSYNEQFF. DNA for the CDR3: TGTGCCAGCAGCGTGACCGGGACTAGCGGGAGTGGTTCCTACAATGAGCAGTTCTTC. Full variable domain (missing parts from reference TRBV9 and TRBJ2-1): DSGVTQTPKHLITATGQRVTLRCSPRSGDLSVYWYQQSLDQGLQFLIQYYNGEERAKGNILERFSAQQFPDLHSELNLSSLELGDSALYFCASSVTGTSGSGSYNEQFFGPGTRLTVL.

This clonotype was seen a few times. In nucleotides, the CDR3 is TGTGCCAGCAGTCCACATGGGGAGCAGTTCTTC. Encoded protein: CASSPHGEQFF. The rearrangement joins TRBV28 to TRBJ2-1; D ambiguous. Germline V lookup: CDR1 MDHEN, CDR2 SYDVKM. V lost 5 bases to trimming and J lost 10 bases, with 9 bases between them. This CDR3 has 11 residues. Filled out from reference TRBV28 and TRBJ2-1, the complete variable domain reads DVKVTQSSRYLVKRTGEKVFLECVQDMDHENMFWYRQDPGLGLRLIYFSYDVKMKEKGDIPEGYSVSREKKERFSLILESASTNQTSMYLCASSPHGEQFFGPGTRLTVL.

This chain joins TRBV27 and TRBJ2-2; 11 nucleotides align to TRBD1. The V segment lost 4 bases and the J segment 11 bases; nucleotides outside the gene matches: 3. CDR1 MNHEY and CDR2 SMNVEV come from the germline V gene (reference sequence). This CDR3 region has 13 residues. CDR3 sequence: CASSWTGGQELFF. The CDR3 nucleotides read TGTGCCAGCAGTTGGACAGGGGGCCAAGAGCTGTTTTTT.

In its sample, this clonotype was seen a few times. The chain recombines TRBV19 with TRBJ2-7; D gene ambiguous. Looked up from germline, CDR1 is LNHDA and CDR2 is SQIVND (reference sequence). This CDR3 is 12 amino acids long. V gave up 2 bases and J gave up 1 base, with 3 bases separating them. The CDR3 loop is CASSIRSYEQYF. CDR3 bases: TGTGCCAGTAGTATAAGATCCTACGAGCAGTACTTC.

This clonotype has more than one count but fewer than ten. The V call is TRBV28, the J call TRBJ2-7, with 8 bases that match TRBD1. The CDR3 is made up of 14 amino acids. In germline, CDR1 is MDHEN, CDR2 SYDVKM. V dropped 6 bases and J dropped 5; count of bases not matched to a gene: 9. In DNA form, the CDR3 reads TGTGCCAGCAGCAATAGTGGACAGGGCCACGAGCAGTACTTC. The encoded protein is CASSNSGQGHEQYF.

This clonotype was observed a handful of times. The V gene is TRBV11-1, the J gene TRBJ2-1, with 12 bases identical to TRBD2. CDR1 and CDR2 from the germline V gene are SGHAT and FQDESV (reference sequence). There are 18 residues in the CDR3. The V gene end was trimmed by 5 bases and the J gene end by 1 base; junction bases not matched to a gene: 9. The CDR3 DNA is TGTGCCAGCAGCCTTAAGACTAGCGGGAGATCTTCCTACAATGAGCAGTTCTTC. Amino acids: CASSLKTSGRSSYNEQFF.

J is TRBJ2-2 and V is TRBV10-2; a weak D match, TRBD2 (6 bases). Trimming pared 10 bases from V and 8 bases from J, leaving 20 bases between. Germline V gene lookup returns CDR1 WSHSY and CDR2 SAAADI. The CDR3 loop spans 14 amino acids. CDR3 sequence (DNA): TGCGCCACCCAAGGGGCGGGACCTCTGGGGGAGCTGTTTTTT. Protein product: CATQGAGPLGELFF.